Shown below are 15 T cell receptor beta chains from a single sample sequenced in a study of blood T cell repertoires in COVID-19. Assay used: immunoSEQ multiplex PCR; TCRdb lists only in-frame clones, some missing. The profile shows hundreds of thousands of clones, roughly 85% of them singletons. Sequencing was carried out using PBMCs or T cells enriched from blood (not recorded which). Every receptor here comes from a woman aged 50 to 60 who had been exposed to COVID-19.

The chain is built from TRBV6-5 and TRBJ1-1; 7 nucleotides agree with TRBD1. CDR1 MNHEY and CDR2 SVGAGI come from the germline V gene. This CDR3 is 14 amino acids long. With V trimmed by 11 bases and J by 1 base, 10 bases remained unmatched. The DNA for the CDR3 is TGTGCCGCGGCCTTACAGGGGCCGAACACTGAAGCTTTCTTT. Its protein is CAAALQGPNTEAFF.

CDR3 protein: CASSLGVTGKGYEQYF. CDR3 coding DNA: TGTGCCAGCAGCTTAGGGGTTACAGGGAAGGGCTACGAGCAGTACTTC. The chain employs TRBV5-4 and TRBJ2-7; D is possibly TRBD1 (6 bases). Germline lookup yields CDR1 SGHNT and CDR2 YYREEE (reference sequence). V lost 2 bases and J 3 bases, leaving 18 bases between the germline ends. The CDR3 runs 16 residues.

The chain uses TRBV19 and TRBJ1-5, with unresolved D. CDR3 length: 15 residues. Germline V lookup: CDR1 LNHDA, CDR2 SQIVND (reference sequence). Trimming removed 9 bases from V and 0 bases from J, with 15 bases in between. The chain's CDR3 is CASQTRLNSNQPQHF. CDR3 bases: TGTGCCAGCCAAACTAGGCTTAATAGCAATCAGCCCCAGCATTTT.

J is TRBJ1-1 and V is TRBV29-1, with a tentative D call TRBD1 (6 bases). Per germline, CDR1 SQVTM and CDR2 ANQGSEA. The CDR3 contains 12 residues. Trimming removed 7 bases from V and 5 bases from J, with 14 bases in between. The CDR3 nucleotides are TGCAGCGCCAAGGGGGGGCGGACTGAAGCTTTCTTT. Its protein is CSAKGGRTEAFF. Based on the CDR3 plus reference TRBV29-1 and TRBJ1-1, the full variable domain is SAVISQKPSRDICQRGTSLTIQCQVDSQVTMMFWYRQQPGQSLTLIATANQGSEATYESGFVIDKFPISRPNLTFSTLTVSNMSPEDSSIYLCSAKGGRTEAFFGQGTRLTVV.

The chain joins TRBV19 to TRBJ1-5; D remains unclear. Germline V gene sequence: CDR1 LNHDA, CDR2 SQIVND (reference sequence). The CDR3 has 14 amino acids. V shed 6 bases and J shed 0 bases, with 9 bases lying between them. CDR3 coding DNA: TGTGCCAGTAGCCCTATACTTAGCAATCAGCCCCAGCATTTT. Translating gives CASSPILSNQPQHF.

The CDR3 DNA follows: TGTGCCAGCAGTTCCCTCGGAGGAGTTGGAAAGACCCAGTACTTC. Its translation: CASSSLGGVGKTQYF. The chain couples TRBV27 to TRBJ2-5, with D maybe TRBD2 (5 bases). V lost 4 bases, J lost 6 bases, and 18 bases lay in between. Germline V gene lookup returns CDR1 MNHEY and CDR2 SMNVEV (reference sequence). The length of the CDR3 is 15 residues.

This chain connects TRBV6-4 to TRBJ2-6, with a tentative D call TRBD1 (6 bases). Germline-derived CDR1 and CDR2 are MRHNA and SNTAGT. V was clipped by 4 bases and J by 4 bases, with 17 bases between them. The CDR3 is 17 residues long. The CDR3, as DNA: TGTGCCAGCAGTGTTGGGGGCGCAACTACGGGGGCCAACGTCCTGACTTTC. The encoded protein is CASSVGGATTGANVLTF.

J is TRBJ1-3 and V is TRBV11-2; possible D gene TRBD1, 5 bases. V dropped 4 bases and J dropped 4 bases, with 14 bases sitting between them. From germline, CDR1 is SGHAT and CDR2 FQNNGV. The CDR3 consists of 15 residues. The CDR3 DNA sequence: TGTGCCAGCAGCTACGGCAGGGCGGCCGGAAACACCATATATTTT. Encoded protein: CASSYGRAAGNTIYF.

This chain connects TRBV6-5 to TRBJ1-5, with D possibly being TRBD1 (5 bases). Trimming pared 5 bases from V and 3 bases from J, leaving 14 bases between. Per the germline V gene, CDR1 is MNHEY and CDR2 is SVGAGI. The CDR3 contains 15 residues. The CDR3 reads CASSPPGPFNQPQHF. CDR3 coding DNA: TGTGCCAGCAGTCCCCCAGGGCCTTTCAATCAGCCCCAGCATTTT.

The rearrangement uses TRBV19 and TRBJ1-4; D gene uncertain. Germline-derived CDR1 and CDR2 are LNHDA and SQIVND (reference sequence). Trimming removed 3 bases at V and 2 bases at J, with 13 bases between. The CDR3 consists of 16 residues. CDR3 bases: TGTGCCAGTAGTATTCATAAGCACAGCACTAATGAAAAACTGTTTTTT. It translates to CASSIHKHSTNEKLFF. Together with reference TRBV19 and TRBJ1-4, the CDR3 gives the full variable domain: DGGITQSPKYLFRKEGQNVTLSCEQNLNHDAMYWYRQDPGQGLRLIYYSQIVNDFQKGDIAEGYSVSREKKESFPLTVTSAQKNPTAFYLCASSIHKHSTNEKLFFGSGTQLSVL.

The chain uses TRBV30 and TRBJ2-1, with a possible D match to TRBD1 (5 bases). The CDR3 runs 11 residues. The V end was cut by 5 bases, the J end by 5 bases, with 7 bases between. The germline gives CDR1 GTSNPN, CDR2 SVGIG (reference sequence). CDR3 bases: TGTGCCTGGTCACAGGACAATGAGCAGTTCTTC. This translates into CAWSQDNEQFF.

The chain couples TRBV5-1 to TRBJ2-3; 8 bases agree with TRBD1. Trimming took 4 bases from V and 4 from J; bases not matched to a gene: 5. Per germline, CDR1 SGHRS and CDR2 YFSETQ. The CDR3 extends over 14 amino acids. CDR3 loop: CASSPRGQADTQYF. DNA of the CDR3: TGCGCCAGCAGCCCCAGGGGGCAGGCAGATACGCAGTATTTT.

The V gene is TRBV7-2, the J gene TRBJ1-2, with TRBD1 identical over 7 bases. Germline assignment: CDR1 SGHTA and CDR2 FQGNSA. After removal of 4 bases from V and 8 bases from J, the junction contained 7 bases not matched to a gene. The CDR3 has 13 amino acids. CDR3 DNA sequence: TGTGCCAGCAGCTCCGACAGGGTCGGAGGCTACACCTTC. Its translation is CASSSDRVGGYTF.

The rearrangement links TRBV11-2 to TRBJ1-1; weak D call: TRBD1 (6 bases). The V gene's germline CDR1 is SGHAT and CDR2 FQNNGV. Trimming took 7 bases from V and 9 from J, leaving 15 bases between them. The CDR3 spans 12 residues. CDR3 coding DNA: TGTGCCAGCACAAACGCGGACAGCAAAGCTTTCTTT. The encoded protein is CASTNADSKAFF.

This chain joins TRBV9 and TRBJ1-5; 7 bases line up with TRBD1. The CDR3 covers 14 residues. Germline values: CDR1 SGDLS, CDR2 YYNGEE. Trimming cost V 10 bases and J 3 bases; bases outside gene matches: 10. CDR3 sequence reads: CASSDGTANQPQHF. CDR3 bases: TGTGCCTCATCGGATGGGACAGCCAATCAGCCCCAGCATTTT. Combining the CDR3 with reference TRBV9 and TRBJ1-5 gives the whole variable domain DSGVTQTPKHLITATGQRVTLRCSPRSGDLSVYWYQQSLDQGLQFLIQYYNGEERAKGNILERFSAQQFPDLHSELNLSSLELGDSALYFCASSDGTANQPQHFGDGTRLSIL.